The present T cell receptor (beta chain) was sequenced within a study of CD8+ T cells in alopecia areata. Study-wide results and limits: Especially in alopecia totalis/universalis, lesional scalp showed greater clonality than normal scalp did.

This clone was seen only a few times. Its cognate antigen is unknown. The V and J ends lost 2 bases and 5 bases respectively, with 16 bases between them. Per the germline V gene, CDR1 is SGHTA and CDR2 is FQGTGA. The CDR3 has 15 amino acids. Sequencing relied on a cDNA template that was reverse transcribed from extracted RNA. Clones were sequenced by immunoSEQ multiplex PCR, and TCRdb holds only the in-frame ones, with some missing. The sample lists about 200,000 clones; around 50% were seen once. The specimen was CD8+ T cells sorted from blood. This TCR was sampled from a human donor in good health. The genes are TRBV7-3 and TRBJ2-7; D remains unclear. DNA for the CDR3: TGTGCCAGCAGCTTAGTACGACGGAGAAGCGACGAGCAGTACTTC. This gives the protein CASSLVRRRSDEQYF.